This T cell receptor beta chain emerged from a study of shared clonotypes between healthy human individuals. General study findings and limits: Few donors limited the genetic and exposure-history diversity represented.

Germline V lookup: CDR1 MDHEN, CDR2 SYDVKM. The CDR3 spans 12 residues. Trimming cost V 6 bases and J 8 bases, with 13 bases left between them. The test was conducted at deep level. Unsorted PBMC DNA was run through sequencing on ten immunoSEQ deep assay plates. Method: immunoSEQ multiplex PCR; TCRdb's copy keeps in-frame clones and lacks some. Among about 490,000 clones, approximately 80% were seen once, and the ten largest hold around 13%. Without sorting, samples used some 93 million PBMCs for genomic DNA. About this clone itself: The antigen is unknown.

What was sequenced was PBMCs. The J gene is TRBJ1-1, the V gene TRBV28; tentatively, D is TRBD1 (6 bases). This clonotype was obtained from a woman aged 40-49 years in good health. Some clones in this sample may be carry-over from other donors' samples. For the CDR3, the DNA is TGTGCCAGCAGATCACAGGGTCCGGAAGCTTTCTTT. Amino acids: CASRSQGPEAFF.